Following are 21 T cell receptor beta chains from one sample sequenced in a study of identical twins. Each CDR3 protein is one row after TCRdb ran MiXCR on the 5' RACE reads. The sample holds roughly 240,000 distinct CDR3 sequences, approximately 8% seen once. This sample also belongs to another study, concerning yellow fever vaccine responses in identical twins.

Sequenced material: CD8+ T cells sorted from blood. The receptors shown here come from a woman aged 18 to 35 in good health.

This clonotype was seen a handful of times. The genes are TRBV12-3 or TRBV12-4 and TRBJ2-7, with 8 bases aligning to TRBD1. V was clipped by 5 bases and J by 5 bases; unmatched bases: 5. The CDR3 has 13 amino acids. The CDR3, as DNA: TGTGCCAGCAGTCCCTCGGACAGGGACGAGCAGTACTTC. Translated: CASSPSDRDEQYF.

In its sample, this clonotype was seen many times. The J gene is TRBJ2-1, the V gene TRBV24-1; D is unclear. Looked up from germline, CDR1 is KGHDR and CDR2 is SFDVKD. V lost 4 bases and J 4 bases, leaving 1 base between the germline ends. The CDR3 runs to 11 residues. Written as DNA, the CDR3 is TGTGCCACCAGTGAATACAATGAGCAGTTCTTC. Translated, it gives CATSEYNEQFF.

The V call is TRBV28, the J call TRBJ2-7; TRBD2 matches at 8 bases. The CDR3 has 15 amino acids. Trimming took 3 bases from V and 2 from J; bases not matched to a gene: 6. CDR1 MDHEN and CDR2 SYDVKM come from the germline V gene. The CDR3 sequence is CASSFSGDFTYEQYF. Written as DNA, the CDR3 is TGTGCCAGCAGTTTTAGCGGGGACTTTACCTACGAGCAGTACTTC. The variable domain in full, with the rest retrieved from reference TRBV28 and TRBJ2-7, is DVKVTQSSRYLVKRTGEKVFLECVQDMDHENMFWYRQDPGLGLRLIYFSYDVKMKEKGDIPEGYSVSREKKERFSLILESASTNQTSMYLCASSFSGDFTYEQYFGPGTRLTVT.

The table lists this clonotype with many counts. The CDR3 region is CASSLTGNHEQYF. In nucleotides, the CDR3 is TGTGCCAGCAGCTTAACGGGGAATCACGAGCAGTACTTC. V usage is TRBV7-9 and J usage is TRBJ2-7; tentative D call: TRBD2 (5 bases). Trimming left V 2 bases short and J 5 bases short, with 10 bases between. Germline V lookup: CDR1 SEHNR, CDR2 FQNEAQ (reference sequence). CDR3 length: 13 residues.

V usage is TRBV6-4 and J usage is TRBJ2-1, with 9 nucleotides matching TRBD1. This CDR3 is 14 amino acids long. CDR1 and CDR2 from the germline V gene are MRHNA and SNTAGT. V trimming: 2 bases; J trimming: 6 bases; junction bases outside the gene matches: 2. CDR3 residues: CASSDATGGNEQFF. As DNA, the CDR3 is TGTGCCAGCAGTGACGCGACAGGGGGCAATGAGCAGTTCTTC.

The chain links TRBV7-9 to TRBJ1-4; D is unclear. V dropped 1 base and J dropped 6 bases, with 12 bases sitting between them. This CDR3 is built from 15 residues. Germline lookup yields CDR1 SEHNR and CDR2 FQNEAQ (reference sequence). The CDR3 sequence is CASSLVESGYEKLFF. In DNA, the CDR3 is TGTGCCAGCAGCTTAGTTGAGTCGGGTTATGAAAAACTGTTTTTT.

Here the CDR3 reads CASSSTGTRNEQFF. DNA for the CDR3: TGTGCCAGCAGCTCAACCGGGACTAGGAATGAGCAGTTCTTC. The J gene is TRBJ2-1, the V gene TRBV7-9, with TRBD2 matching 8 bases. Looked up from germline, CDR1 is SEHNR and CDR2 is FQNEAQ (reference sequence). The V and J ends lost 4 bases and 7 bases, in that order; junction bases with no gene match: 6. This CDR3 is 14 amino acids long.

The chain has TRBV5-6 and TRBJ2-3, with unresolved D. CDR1 and CDR2 (germline): SGHDT, YYEEEE. The CDR3 contains 14 residues. Trimming shortened V by 4 bases and J by 3 bases, and 12 bases separated the two germline ends. CDR3 DNA: TGTGCCAGCAGCCCCATCGCCAGAACAGATACGCAGTATTTT. Its translation: CASSPIARTDTQYF.

J is TRBJ2-1 and V is TRBV11-1; 9 positions match TRBD2. Germline V gives CDR1 SGHAT, CDR2 FQDESV (reference sequence). The CDR3 runs to 20 residues. The trim removed 3 bases at V and 0 bases at J, leaving 15 bases unmatched. This chain's CDR3 is CASSFRILAGGPDSYNEQFF. The CDR3 DNA reads as TGTGCCAGCAGCTTCAGGATTTTGGCGGGAGGGCCGGACTCCTACAATGAGCAGTTCTTC.

The chain employs TRBV2 and TRBJ2-5, with unresolved D. This CDR3 comprises 12 residues. Trimming removed 6 bases at V and 4 bases at J, with 9 bases between. CDR1 is SNHLY, CDR2 FYNNEI, per germline. This chain's CDR3 is CASRGRRETQYF. The CDR3 coding sequence is TGTGCCAGCAGAGGGCGCAGAGAGACCCAGTACTTC.

There are many counts of this clonotype. This chain links TRBV5-1 with TRBJ2-4; D may be TRBD1 (5 bases). The CDR3 is 18 amino acids. CDR1 and CDR2 (germline): SGHRS, YFSETQ. Trimming stripped 0 bases from V and 0 bases from J, with 16 bases between. The CDR3 is CASSLGEEDNQAKNIQYF. In DNA, the CDR3 is TGCGCCAGCAGCTTGGGCGAAGAGGACAACCAAGCCAAAAACATTCAGTACTTC.

This clonotype was recorded a few times. The V call is TRBV7-9, the J call TRBJ1-2; TRBD1 matches at 8 bases. This CDR3 region has 14 residues. From germline, CDR1 is SEHNR and CDR2 FQNEAQ (reference sequence). Trimming at V came to 5 bases and at J to 0 bases, leaving 2 bases not matched to a gene. The DNA of the CDR3 is TGTGCCAGCAGCCCGGGACAGGCTAACTATGGCTACACCTTC. It encodes CASSPGQANYGYTF.

This clonotype was seen at least ten times. The J gene is TRBJ2-7, the V gene TRBV20-1; 13 nucleotides align to TRBD2. The ends lost 5 bases at V and 6 bases at J; junction bases unmatched: 7. The CDR3 spans 14 residues. Germline V CDR1 and CDR2: DFQATT, SNEGSKA (reference sequence). The CDR3 is CSACGLAGEREQYF. The CDR3 bases are TGCAGTGCTTGCGGACTAGCGGGAGAACGCGAGCAGTACTTC.

The chain employs TRBV14 and TRBJ2-3; D may be TRBD2 (6 bases). The V end was cut by 5 bases, the J end by 6 bases, with 24 bases between. The CDR3 has 17 amino acids. From germline, CDR1 is SGHDN and CDR2 FVKESK. CDR3 residues: CASSSLSGGAKADTQYF. The CDR3 nucleotides are TGTGCCAGCAGCTCCCTCTCAGGCGGGGCCAAGGCGGATACGCAGTATTTT.

The chain combines TRBV5-5 with TRBJ2-7; 12 bases line up with TRBD1. Looked up from germline, CDR1 is SGHKS and CDR2 is YYEKEE (reference sequence). After removal of 4 bases from V and 4 bases from J, the junction contained 9 bases not matched to a gene. CDR3 length equals 16 residues. The CDR3 nucleotides read TGTGCCAGCAGCCGTACGCCGGGACAGGGGGCATACGAGCAGTACTTC. Translating it yields CASSRTPGQGAYEQYF.

The chain recombines TRBV10-3 with TRBJ2-1; 10 bases align to TRBD2. The CDR3 is 16 amino acids. J was trimmed by 8 bases and V by 7 bases; bases with no gene match: 14. Germline CDR1 reads ENHRY; CDR2 reads SYGVKD. CDR3 protein: CAIKDTSGTTLDEQFF. The CDR3 bases are TGTGCCATCAAAGACACTAGCGGGACGACTCTGGATGAGCAGTTCTTC.

The gene calls are TRBV14 and TRBJ2-5; D ambiguous. Germline CDR1 reads SGHDN; CDR2 reads FVKESK. Between the trimmed V and J ends, which lost 3 bases and 0 bases, there was a span of 11 bases. The CDR3 totals 15 residues. In DNA, the CDR3 is TGTGCCAGCAGCCACCGATTGGGGAACCAAGAGACCCAGTACTTC. Translation gives CASSHRLGNQETQYF.

At least ten counts were recorded for this clonotype. This chain joins TRBV5-1 and TRBJ2-2; D might be TRBD1 (5 bases). The CDR3 is 15 residues long. Trimming removed 3 bases from V and 7 bases from J, with 16 bases in between. From germline, CDR1 is SGHRS and CDR2 YFSETQ. CDR3 region: CASSYSETVNGELFF. Written as DNA, the CDR3 is TGCGCCAGCAGCTACAGCGAGACAGTAAACGGGGAGCTGTTTTTT.

At least ten counts were recorded for this clonotype. The V gene is TRBV4-1, the J gene TRBJ2-7, with 10 positions matching TRBD1. This CDR3 comprises 15 residues. Germline V CDR1 and CDR2: MGHRA, YSYEKL. Losses at the gene ends were 2 bases for V and 4 bases for J; bases not matched to a gene: 5. DNA for the CDR3: TGCGCCAGCAGCCAAACCGGGACAGGGGCTTACGAGCAGTACGTC. It specifies CASSQTGTGAYEQYV.

The chain has TRBV7-6 and TRBJ2-1, with TRBD2 matching 10 bases. This CDR3 is 15 amino acids long. CDR1 and CDR2 (germline): SGHVS, FNYEAQ. V was pared by 5 bases and J by 6 bases, with 7 bases of the junction left unmatched. DNA of the CDR3: TGTGCCAGCAGCCCCCGTTCTAGCGGGGGCAATGAGCAGTTCTTC. This encodes CASSPRSSGGNEQFF. The complete variable domain, with remaining parts taken from reference TRBV7-6 and TRBJ2-1, reads GAGVSQSPRYKVTKRGQDVALRCDPISGHVSLYWYRQALGQGPEFLTYFNYEAQQDKSGLPNDRFSAERPEGSISTLTIQRTEQRDSAMYRCASSPRSSGGNEQFFGPGTRLTVL.

The chain recombines TRBV27 with TRBJ2-2; TRBD2 aligns across 11 bases. This CDR3 comprises 17 residues. Germline CDR1 reads MNHEY; CDR2 reads SMNVEV (reference sequence). V lost 5 bases to trimming and J lost 0 bases; unmatched junction nucleotides: 5. The CDR3 sequence is CASSPTSGVTNTGELFF. The CDR3 region has the DNA TGTGCCAGCAGTCCGACTAGCGGGGTAACGAACACCGGGGAGCTGTTTTTT.